This entry describes one TCR beta chain. What it recognizes is unknown. Time point indicated: persistent/refractory GD, antithyroid drugs over 5 years with positive TRAb. Extracted RNA from PBMCs served as the source of the TCR library. This specimen belongs to a study of regulatory T cells in long-lasting Graves disease. General observations from the study: TRBV28, TRBJ1-2 and TRBJ2-5 were favored in persistent disease.

Arm-PCR of CDR3 regions with iRepertoire HTBI primers generated TCR beta libraries. In TCRdb, the multiplex PCR reads were re-called with MiXCR into one record per CDR3 protein. The sample has 400,000 or so distinct CDR3 sequences; roughly 20% are singletons. The CDR3 runs to 16 residues. Per the germline V gene, CDR1 is SGHTA and CDR2 is FQGNSA. V gave up 4 bases and J gave up 4 bases; unmatched junction bases: 7. The rearrangement joins TRBV7-2 to TRBJ1-3; 10 bases match TRBD1. The sample in question was peripheral blood mononuclear cells (PBMCs), obtained when the disease was refractory, from a patient treated with antithyroid drugs. The receptor's source is a female donor with Graves disease. CDR3 sequence: CASSSPDRGPGNTIYF. DNA for the CDR3: TGTGCCAGCAGCTCTCCTGACAGGGGGCCCGGAAACACCATATATTTT.